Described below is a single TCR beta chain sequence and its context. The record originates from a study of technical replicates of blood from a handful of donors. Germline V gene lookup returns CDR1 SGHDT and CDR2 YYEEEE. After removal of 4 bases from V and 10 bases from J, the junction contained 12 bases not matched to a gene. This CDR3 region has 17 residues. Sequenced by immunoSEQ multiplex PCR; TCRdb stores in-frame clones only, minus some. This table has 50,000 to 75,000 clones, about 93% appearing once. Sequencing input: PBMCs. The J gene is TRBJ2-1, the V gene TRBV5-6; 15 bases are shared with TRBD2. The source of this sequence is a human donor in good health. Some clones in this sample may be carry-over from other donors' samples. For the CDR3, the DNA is TGTGCCAGCAGCACCCTGGGACTAGCGGGAGGTTCGGCCGAGCAGTTCTTC. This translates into CASSTLGLAGGSAEQFF.